This note documents a single T cell receptor beta chain sequence. This clone's antigen is unknown. No base quality information exists; no much larger clone differs at one position. Starting from roughly 410 ng RNA, TCR libraries were constructed with the Immunoverse kit using molecular barcoded adaptors that cover the alpha/delta and beta/gamma chains. TCR library preparation was performed with the same RNA that was used for transcriptome sequencing. Sequencing of the TCR libraries was done on an Illumina HiSeq 4000 with 2 x 150 cycles. From the authors' description of their analysis: TCR reads were aligned to human V, D, J and C references and assembled into CDR3 clonotypes with MiXCR, including quality filtering and error correction. Clonotype counts and gene usage diversity were analyzed with the tcR package in R. For inspection of raw mapping reads, RNA-seq reads were mapped by STAR aligner version 2.5.3a onto GRCh37 of the human genome. To test the effect of sequencing depth on detected clonotypes, IR-seq fastq files were randomly downsampled using Seqtk 1.3. The raw public reads went through TCRdb reprocessing: fastp at Q25, MiXCR clone calling, in-frame beta chains kept. Each record represents a unique CDR3 protein, reported with the most common genes and DNA among its rows. The V and J calls were determined by TCRdb, not by the authors. Present in this sample are approximately 90,000 distinct CDR3 sequences, roughly 21% of which were seen just once. The top ten constitute about an eighth of the sample.

Per the germline V gene (reference sequence), LNHNV is the CDR1 and YYDKDF is the CDR2. Counted from cysteine to phenylalanine, this CDR3 has 15 amino acids. The only DNA kept is the CDR3, 45 bases in frame from the first base. The junction carries 13 bases between V and J, which are trimmed by 5 bases and 2 bases respectively. Each patient had bone marrow sampled at the time of active disease. Ficoll-Hypaque density gradient centrifugation was used to isolate the bone marrow mononuclear cells. To remove myeloma plasma cells, the cells were labeled with CD138 magnetic microbeads on a MACS separator, and CD138-negative cells were then collected by negative selection. The purity of the isolated cells was checked by flow cytometry with CD138 antibodies on an Attune NxT. TRIzol reagent was used to extract total RNA, and a NanoDrop spectrophotometer was used to quantify the extracted RNA. Paired RNA-seq and IR-seq were performed on the CD138-negative bone marrow sample of each patient.

This sample stems from a study of read filtering for tumor transcriptome and immune sequencing (TCRdb year 2020). The study in broad terms: The cohort had fewer than 20 male and approximately 14 female patients with a mean age of about 70 years, ranging from about 45 to 90. Under revised international staging, roughly eight patients fell into R-ISS I, more than 15 into R-ISS II and over five into R-ISS III. After DNase treatment, whole-transcriptome libraries were prepared using the TruSeq RNA Access Library Prep Kit. TCR repertoires obtained by targeted immune repertoire sequencing and by bulk whole-transcriptome sequencing performed on the same bone marrow samples were compared. TCR-region mapped reads per sample ranged from about 3.5 to 11 million with IR-seq versus only about 85 to 1273 with RNA-seq. One of the main goals was to work out a read-filtering strategy for immune repertoire data, in particular whether clonotypes backed by only a single read should be removed. General findings and caveats noted by the study authors: In IR-seq, single-read clonotypes were 80% to 90% of clonotypes but about 3.5% of total reads; in RNA-seq they were roughly 77% of clonotypes and about 40% of reads. Removing single-read clonotypes increased the correlation between IR-seq and RNA-seq shared clonotype proportions. The sorted CD138-negative fraction was composed of a mixed bone marrow immune population rather than of purified T cells. Compared with RNA-seq, IR-seq captured clonotypes at much greater depth and more reliably, and a smaller IR-seq throughput was enough to identify most of the shared clonotypes.

This receptor was obtained from a donor at least 40 years old with multiple myeloma. The sample comprised a population of CD138-negative cells sorted from bone marrow. The cell subset or site label, as the study defines it: bone marrow mononuclear cells depleted of CD138+ plasma/myeloma cells by negative magnetic selection. The rearrangement joined TRBV15 to TRBJ1-5, with the D gene too uncertain to name. The DNA sequence is TGTGCCACCAGCCTCTATCGTGTTGGCAATCAGCCCCAGCATTTT. Translated, this gives CATSLYRVGNQPQHF.